A selection of T cell receptor beta chains follows, all from one sample in a study of blood T cell repertoires in COVID-19. The repertoire was sequenced with immunoSEQ multiplex PCR; TCRdb's copy has only in-frame clones and lacks some. This table holds tens of thousands of clones, 80% to 90% found once. Input material: peripheral blood. These receptors all stem from a woman aged 60-75 years with acute or convalescent COVID-19. Each CDR3 is given with its conserved first and last residue. The order of the fields is J gene, V gene, D gene, clone size, CDR3 protein, CDR3 DNA. The D gene is left open where the match is weak. Clone sizes are given selectively: once, few, many, or a class where the clone is expanded.

TRBJ1-2 TRBV7-8 . few CASSLAQSYGYTF TGTGCCAGCAGCTTAGCACAGTCCTATGGCTACACCTTC
TRBJ1-2 TRBV7-2 TRBD1 . CASSLVSTGEHGYTF TGTGCCAGCAGCTTAGTCAGCACAGGGGAACATGGCTACACCTTC
TRBJ1-3 TRBV6-6 TRBD1 . CASSRRDRVSGNTIYF TGTGCCAGCAGCCGCCGGGACAGGGTATCCGGAAACACCATATATTTT
TRBJ1-1 TRBV28 . . CASSQGRSPEAFF TGTGCCAGCAGCCAAGGGAGGAGCCCTGAAGCTTTCTTT
TRBJ1-1 TRBV10-3 TRBD1 . CAIRPSDRGATEAFF TGTGCCATCAGGCCTTCGGACAGGGGGGCCACTGAAGCTTTCTTT
TRBJ1-2 TRBV2 . . CASTREDLANYGYTF TGTGCCAGCACCAGGGAAGATTTGGCTAACTATGGCTACACCTTC
TRBJ1-6 TRBV5-8 TRBD1 . CASSLRPWDRNHF TGTGCCAGCAGCTTACGGCCTTGGGACAGGAACCACTTT
TRBJ2-7 TRBV5-8 TRBD2 . CASSLVAGGYEQYF TGTGCCAGCAGCTTGGTAGCGGGGGGCTACGAGCAGTACTTC
TRBJ1-1 TRBV6-5 TRBD1 . CASSLGQVKTEAFF TGTGCCAGCAGCCTAGGACAGGTGAAGACTGAAGCTTTCTTT
TRBJ2-2 TRBV18 TRBD1 . CASSLNARGGMWELFF TGTGCCAGCTCACTTAACGCGAGAGGGGGCATGTGGGAGCTGTTTTTT
TRBJ2-7 TRBV18 TRBD2 . CASSPAGGAPDEQYF TGTGCCAGCTCACCTGCCGGGGGGGCACCCGACGAGCAGTACTTC
TRBJ2-5 TRBV7-9 . . CASSFRGPQETQYF TGTGCCAGCAGCTTCAGGGGCCCCCAAGAGACCCAGTACTTC
TRBJ2-1 TRBV7-9 TRBD1 . CASSLGDSEQFF TGTGCCAGCAGCTTAGGGGACAGCGAGCAGTTCTTC
TRBJ1-6 TRBV9 . few CASSVVGEGDSPLHF TGTGCCAGCAGCGTAGTCGGGGAAGGAGATTCACCCCTCCACTTT
TRBJ1-6 TRBV9 TRBD1 . CASSPDLGQGPNSPLHF TGTGCCAGCAGCCCGGATCTCGGACAGGGCCCTAATTCACCCCTCCACTTT
TRBJ2-3 TRBV9 TRBD2 . CASSVDPSGGADTQYF TGTGCCAGCAGCGTAGACCCTAGCGGGGGGGCAGATACGCAGTATTTT
TRBJ1-2 TRBV9 TRBD1 few CASSATDRGHGYTF TGTGCCAGCAGCGCCACGGACAGGGGACATGGCTACACCTTC
TRBJ1-1 TRBV19 . . CASSIPSRAGNTEAFF TGTGCCAGTAGTATCCCCAGTCGTGCAGGGAACACTGAAGCTTTCTTT
TRBJ1-4 TRBV30 . few CAWSVLGGQATNEKLFF TGTGCCTGGAGTGTACTCGGGGGGCAAGCGACTAATGAAAAACTGTTTTTT
TRBJ1-2 TRBV3-1/TRBV3-2 TRBD1 . CASSLRTGGAEGYTF TGTGCCAGCAGCCTACGGACAGGGGGCGCGGAGGGCTACACCTTC
TRBJ1-3 TRBV11-2 . . CASRDRSSGNTIYF TGTGCCAGCAGAGATAGAAGCTCTGGAAACACCATATATTTT
TRBJ1-2 TRBV2 TRBD1 . CASRGTGDDYGYTF TGTGCCAGCAGGGGGACAGGGGATGACTATGGCTACACCTTC
TRBJ2-1 TRBV9 . . CASSVGHLSSYNEQFF TGTGCCAGCAGCGTAGGACACCTGAGCTCCTACAATGAGCAGTTCTTC
TRBJ2-2 TRBV7-7 TRBD2 . CASRRGANTGELFF TGTGCTAGCAGGCGGGGGGCGAACACCGGGGAGCTGTTTTTT
TRBJ2-4 TRBV27 TRBD1 . CASSLDRDSRLGKNIQYF TGTGCCAGCAGTTTAGATAGGGACAGTCGATTAGGCAAAAACATTCAGTACTTC
TRBJ2-3 TRBV5-1 TRBD2 . CASSPGTSGLTDTQYF TGCGCCAGCAGCCCGGGGACTAGCGGGCTTACAGATACGCAGTATTTT
TRBJ1-5 TRBV10-1 . . CASSGGGNQPQHF TGCGCCAGCAGCGGCGGGGGAAATCAGCCCCAGCATTTT
TRBJ2-1 TRBV6-2/TRBV6-3 . . CASSLGPGVRGEQFF TGTGCCAGCAGCCTCGGACCGGGTGTTAGGGGTGAGCAGTTCTTC
TRBJ1-6 TRBV30 . few CAFNSYNSPLHF TGTGCCTTTAACTCCTATAATTCACCCCTCCACTTT
TRBJ1-2 TRBV14 . . CASSHSREYGGYTF TGTGCCAGCAGCCACTCAAGGGAGTATGGTGGCTACACCTTC
TRBJ2-7 TRBV9 TRBD1 . CASSVAGTGVEQYF TGTGCCAGCAGCGTAGCTGGGACAGGGGTTGAGCAGTACTTC
TRBJ1-2 TRBV18 TRBD1 . CASSPPPGQYEYGYTF TGTGCCAGCTCACCCCCTCCGGGACAGTATGAGTATGGCTACACCTTC
TRBJ1-2 TRBV6-6 . . CASTSRGSGYTF TGTGCCAGCACATCGCGGGGGTCCGGCTACACCTTC
TRBJ2-1 TRBV27 TRBD1 . CASSPSQGYNEQFF TGTGCCAGCAGCCCATCACAGGGGTACAATGAGCAGTTCTTC
TRBJ1-2 TRBV5-6 . once CASSLGYSSNYGYTF TGTGCCAGCAGCTTGGGGTACAGCTCTAACTATGGCTACACCTTC
TRBJ1-2 TRBV29-1 . . CSVGGGMGYGYTF TGCAGCGTGGGAGGGGGTATGGGCTATGGCTACACCTTC
TRBJ1-2 TRBV4-1 . . CASSAPSSFLAGNYGYTF TGCGCCAGCAGCGCCCCATCCTCCTTCCTTGCAGGGAACTATGGCTACACCTTC
TRBJ2-5 TRBV28 TRBD2 . CASIGRGSQETQYF TGTGCCAGCATTGGGCGGGGGAGCCAAGAGACCCAGTACTTC